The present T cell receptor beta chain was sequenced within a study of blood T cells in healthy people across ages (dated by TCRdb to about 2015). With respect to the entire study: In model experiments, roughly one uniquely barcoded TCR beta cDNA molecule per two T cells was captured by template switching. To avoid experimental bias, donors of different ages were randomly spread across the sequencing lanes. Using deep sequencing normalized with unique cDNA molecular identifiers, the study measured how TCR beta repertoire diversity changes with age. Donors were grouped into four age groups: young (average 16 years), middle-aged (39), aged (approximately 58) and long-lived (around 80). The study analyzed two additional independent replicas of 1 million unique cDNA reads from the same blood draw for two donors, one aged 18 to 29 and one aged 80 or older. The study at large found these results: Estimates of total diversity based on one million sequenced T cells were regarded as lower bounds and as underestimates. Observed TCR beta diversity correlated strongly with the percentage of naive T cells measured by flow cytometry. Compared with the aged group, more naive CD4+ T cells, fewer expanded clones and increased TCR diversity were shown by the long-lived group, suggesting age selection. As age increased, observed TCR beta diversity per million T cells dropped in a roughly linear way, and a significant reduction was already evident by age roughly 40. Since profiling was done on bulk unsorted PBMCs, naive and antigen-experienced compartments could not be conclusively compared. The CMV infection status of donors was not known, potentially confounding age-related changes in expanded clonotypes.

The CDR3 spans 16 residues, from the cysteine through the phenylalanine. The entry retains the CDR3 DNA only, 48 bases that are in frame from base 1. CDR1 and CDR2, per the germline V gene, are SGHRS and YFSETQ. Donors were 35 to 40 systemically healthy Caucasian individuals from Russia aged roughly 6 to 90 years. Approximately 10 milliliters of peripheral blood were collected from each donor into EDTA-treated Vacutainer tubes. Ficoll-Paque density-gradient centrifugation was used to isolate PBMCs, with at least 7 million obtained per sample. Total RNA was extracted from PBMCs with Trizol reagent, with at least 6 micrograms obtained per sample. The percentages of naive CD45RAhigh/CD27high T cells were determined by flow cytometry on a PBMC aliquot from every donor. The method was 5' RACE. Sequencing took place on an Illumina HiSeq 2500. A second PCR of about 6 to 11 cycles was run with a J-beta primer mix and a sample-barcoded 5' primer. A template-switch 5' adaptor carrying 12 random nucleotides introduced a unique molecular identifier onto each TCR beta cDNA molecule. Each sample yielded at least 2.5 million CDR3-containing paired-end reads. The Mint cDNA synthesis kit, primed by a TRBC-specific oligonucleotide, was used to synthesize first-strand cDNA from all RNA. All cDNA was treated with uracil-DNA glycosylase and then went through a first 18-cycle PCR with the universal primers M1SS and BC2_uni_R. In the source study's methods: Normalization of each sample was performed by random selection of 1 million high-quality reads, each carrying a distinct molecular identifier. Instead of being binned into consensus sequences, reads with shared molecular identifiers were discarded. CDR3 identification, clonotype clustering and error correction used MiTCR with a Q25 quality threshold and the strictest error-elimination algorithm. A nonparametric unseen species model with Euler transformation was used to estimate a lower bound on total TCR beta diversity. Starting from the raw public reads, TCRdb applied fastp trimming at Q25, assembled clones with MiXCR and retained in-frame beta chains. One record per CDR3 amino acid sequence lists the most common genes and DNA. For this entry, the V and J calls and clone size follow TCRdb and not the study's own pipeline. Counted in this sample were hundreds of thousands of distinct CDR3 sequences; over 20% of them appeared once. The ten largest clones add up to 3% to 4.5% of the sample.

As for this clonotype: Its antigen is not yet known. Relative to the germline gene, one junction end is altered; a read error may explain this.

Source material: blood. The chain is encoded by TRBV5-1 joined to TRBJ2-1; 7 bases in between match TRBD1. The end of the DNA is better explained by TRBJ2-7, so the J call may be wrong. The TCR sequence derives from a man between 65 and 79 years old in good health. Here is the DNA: TGCGCCAGCAGCCCAGAAACCGGGACAGCATACTACGCGCAGTACTTC. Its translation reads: CASSPETGTAYYAQYF.